This entry describes one T cell receptor (beta chain). This specimen comes from a study of shared clonotypes between healthy human individuals. Germline-derived CDR1 and CDR2 are MGHRA and YSYEKL. V was trimmed by 0 bases and J by 8 bases, leaving 10 bases between them. The CDR3 totals 13 residues. Using immunoSEQ multiplex PCR, the repertoire was profiled, and TCRdb retains in-frame clones only, with some absent. The sample comprises about 1.1 million clones, more than 75% of which are singletons, and 0.5% to 0.6% rests with the top ten. The chain is built from TRBV4-1 and TRBJ1-2; TRBD1 might be the D (5 bases). The sequenced sample consisted of memory CD4+ T cells from PBMCs. Subset of the sample: CD45RA-negative fraction. The sequence derives from a man younger than 35 in good health. Some clones in this sample may be carry-over from other donors' samples. The CDR3 nucleotides are TGCGCCAGCAGCCAAGATCGGGGACGGGGCTACACCTTC. Protein sequence: CASSQDRGRGYTF.